This T cell receptor beta chain was sequenced during a study of T cell responses to AZD1222 COVID-19 vaccine. Measured with immunoSEQ multiplex PCR; TCRdb has only the in-frame clones, and not every one. The table records some 100,000 clones, about 88% of them present only once. With respect to this clone: Its specificity is unknown.

The CDR3 contains 16 residues. V was shortened by 0 bases and J by 0 bases, with 9 bases between the two germline ends. Germline lookup yields CDR1 MNHNY and CDR2 SVGAGI (reference sequence). Study outcomes and limitations: Among vaccine-associated CD4 TCRs, coverage spanned spike, with dominance at 160-218 and 743-854. The repertoires were collected only after the peak T cell response. The donor cohort was predominantly white British with a female majority, and clonal diversity may have been underestimated. Spike-specific TCR repertoires showed rising breadth and depth after two AZD1222 doses.

The V call is TRBV6-6, the J call TRBJ2-1; no clear D. The source was peripheral blood, collected on day 0 of AZD1222 vaccination. The clonotype comes from an adult in good health. The CDR3 is CASSYSLQPSYNEQFF. Written as DNA, the CDR3 is TGTGCCAGCAGTTACTCGTTACAGCCCTCCTACAATGAGCAGTTCTTC.